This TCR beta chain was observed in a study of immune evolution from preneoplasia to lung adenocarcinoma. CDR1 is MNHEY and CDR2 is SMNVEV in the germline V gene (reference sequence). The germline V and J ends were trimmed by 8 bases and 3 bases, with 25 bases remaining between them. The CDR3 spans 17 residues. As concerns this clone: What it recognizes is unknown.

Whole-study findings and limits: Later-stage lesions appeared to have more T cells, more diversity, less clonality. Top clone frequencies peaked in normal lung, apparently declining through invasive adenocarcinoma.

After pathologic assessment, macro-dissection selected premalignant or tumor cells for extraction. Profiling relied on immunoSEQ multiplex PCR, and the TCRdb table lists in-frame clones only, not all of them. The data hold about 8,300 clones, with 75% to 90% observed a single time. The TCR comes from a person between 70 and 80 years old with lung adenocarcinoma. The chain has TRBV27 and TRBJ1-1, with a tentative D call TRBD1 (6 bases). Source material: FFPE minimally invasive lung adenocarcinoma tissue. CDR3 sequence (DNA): TGTGCCAGCTCTCGTATTGGGGGGGCGCGTCGAGACACTGAAGCTTTCTTT. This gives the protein CASSRIGGARRDTEAFF.